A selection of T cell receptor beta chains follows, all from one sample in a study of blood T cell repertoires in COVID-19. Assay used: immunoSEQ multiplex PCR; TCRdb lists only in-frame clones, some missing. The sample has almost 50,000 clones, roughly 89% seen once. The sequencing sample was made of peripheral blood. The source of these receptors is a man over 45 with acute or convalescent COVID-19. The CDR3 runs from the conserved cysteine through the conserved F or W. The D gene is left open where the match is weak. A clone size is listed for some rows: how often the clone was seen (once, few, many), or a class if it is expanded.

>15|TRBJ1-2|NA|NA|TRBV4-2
TGTGCCAGCAGCCAAGCCCCCAGCGTGAACTATGGCTACACCTTC
CASSQAPSVNYGYTF
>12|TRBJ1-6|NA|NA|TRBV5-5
TGTGCCAGCAGCCGGGGAGTTCAATCCCTCCACTTT
CASSRGVQSLHF
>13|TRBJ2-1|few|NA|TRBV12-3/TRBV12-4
TGTGCCAGCACGGGGAGCTCCTACAATGAGCAGTTCTTC
CASTGSSYNEQFF
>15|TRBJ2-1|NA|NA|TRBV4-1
TGCGCCAGCAGACCGTCCTTCGGGGTAGTGAATGAGCAGTTCTTC
CASRPSFGVVNEQFF
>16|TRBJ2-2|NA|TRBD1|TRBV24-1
TGTGCCACCAGTGATTTGGGGACAGGAGATACCGGGGAGCTGTTTTTT
CATSDLGTGDTGELFF
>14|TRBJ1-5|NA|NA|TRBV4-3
TGCGCCAGCAGCCTTAGGACAGGCAATCAGCCCCAGCATTTT
CASSLRTGNQPQHF
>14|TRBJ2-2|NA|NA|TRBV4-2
TGTGCCAGCAGCCCCAGACAGGTCGGCGGGGAGCTGTTTTTT
CASSPRQVGGELFF
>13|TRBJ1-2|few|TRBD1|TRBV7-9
TGTGCCAGCAGCCCCCACAGGGGAGGCGGCTACACCTTC
CASSPHRGGGYTF
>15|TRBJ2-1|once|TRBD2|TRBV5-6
TGTGCCAGCAGCAATCTAGCGGGGGTATACAATGAGCAGTTCTTC
CASSNLAGVYNEQFF
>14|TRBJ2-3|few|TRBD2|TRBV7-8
TGTGCCAGCAGCTATGGGGAGGGCATGGATACGCAGTATTTT
CASSYGEGMDTQYF
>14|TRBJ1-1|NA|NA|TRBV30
TGTGCCTGGAGCCCTACCTGGGGGGGCACTGAAGCTTTCTTT
CAWSPTWGGTEAFF
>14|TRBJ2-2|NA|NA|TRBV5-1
TGCGCCAGCAGCCAGATGGGGGCCACCGGGGAGCTGTTTTTT
CASSQMGATGELFF
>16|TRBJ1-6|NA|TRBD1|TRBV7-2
TGTGCCAGCAGCTTAGGACCGACAGGGTTGGGTTCACCCCTCCACTTT
CASSLGPTGLGSPLHF
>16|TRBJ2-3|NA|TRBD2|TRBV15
TGTGCCACCAGCAGAGGAAGCGGGATATTGACAGATACGCAGTATTTT
CATSRGSGILTDTQYF
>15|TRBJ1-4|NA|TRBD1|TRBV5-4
TGTGCCAGCAGGGACAGGGGAGCAACTAATGAAAAACTGTTTTTT
CASRDRGATNEKLFF
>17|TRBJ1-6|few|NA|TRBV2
TGTGCCAGCAGTGAGGGTACAGGTTTTGCGAGGCATTCACCCCTCCACTTT
CASSEGTGFARHSPLHF
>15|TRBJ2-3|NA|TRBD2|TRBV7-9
TGTGCCAGCAGCGACCCCGGGACTACCACAGATACGCAGTATTTT
CASSDPGTTTDTQYF
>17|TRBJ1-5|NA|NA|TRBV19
TGTGCCAGTAGTATGCGGTCGGCTTACTCGAGCAATCAGCCCCAGCATTTT
CASSMRSAYSSNQPQHF
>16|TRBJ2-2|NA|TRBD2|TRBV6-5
TGTGCCAGCAGTTACGGACTAGCGGGGCAGGGCGGGGAGCTGTTTTTT
CASSYGLAGQGGELFF
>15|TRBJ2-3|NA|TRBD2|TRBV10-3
TGTGCCTCCCAAGGACTAGCGGGGGGGCAAGATACGCAGTATTTT
CASQGLAGGQDTQYF
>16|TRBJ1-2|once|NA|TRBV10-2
TGCGCCAGCAGCCATAACTTCCGAGGCAGGGATTATGGCTACACCTTC
CASSHNFRGRDYGYTF
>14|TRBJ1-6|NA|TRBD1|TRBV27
TGTGCCAGCAGTCAACAGGGGAATAATTCACCCCTCCACTTT
CASSQQGNNSPLHF
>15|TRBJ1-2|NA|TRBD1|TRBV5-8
TGTGCCAGCAGGTACCACGGCAGGGGGCTCTATGGCTACACCTTC
CASRYHGRGLYGYTF
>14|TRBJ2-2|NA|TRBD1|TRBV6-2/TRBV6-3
TGTGCCAGCAGTAGAACAGGGGAGACCGGGGAGCTGTTTTTT
CASSRTGETGELFF
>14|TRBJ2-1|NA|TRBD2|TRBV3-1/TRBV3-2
TGTGCCAGCAGCCAATGGACTAGCGGCAATGAGCAGTTCTTC
CASSQWTSGNEQFF
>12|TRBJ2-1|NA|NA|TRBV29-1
TGCAGCGTTGAACCCCAGGGCAATGAGCAGTTCTTC
CSVEPQGNEQFF
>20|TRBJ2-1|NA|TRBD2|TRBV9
TGTGCCAGCAGCGCCCGTAATACAGATCTTAGCGGGGGGGCCTACAATGAGCAGTTCTTC
CASSARNTDLSGGAYNEQFF
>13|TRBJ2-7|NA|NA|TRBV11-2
TGTGCCAGCAGCTTCGCCCAGTCTCTCGAGCAGTACTTC
CASSFAQSLEQYF
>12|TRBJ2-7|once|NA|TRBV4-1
TGCGCCAGCAGCCAAGGAGAGGCCGAGCAGTACTTC
CASSQGEAEQYF
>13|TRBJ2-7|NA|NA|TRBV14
TGTGCCAGCAGCCAAGATGATAGGAGGGAGCAGTACTTC
CASSQDDRREQYF
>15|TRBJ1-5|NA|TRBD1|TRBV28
TGTGCCAGCAGTCACAGGGGGCAAGGCAATCAGCCCCAGCATTTT
CASSHRGQGNQPQHF
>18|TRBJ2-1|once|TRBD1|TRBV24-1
TGTGCCACCTCCTCAGGGACAGGGGGTTGGAGCTCCTACAATGAGCAGTTCTTC
CATSSGTGGWSSYNEQFF
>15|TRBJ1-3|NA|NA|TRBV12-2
TGTGCAAGTCGCTTAGCGGGACAGGGAGGAAACACCATATATTTT
CASRLAGQGGNTIYF
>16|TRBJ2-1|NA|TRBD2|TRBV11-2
TGTGCCAGCAGTTTCTCACTAGCGGGAATCATATATGAGCAGTTCTTC
CASSFSLAGIIYEQFF
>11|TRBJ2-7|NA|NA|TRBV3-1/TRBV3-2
TGTGCCAGCAGCCATACTCACGAGCAGTACTTC
CASSHTHEQYF
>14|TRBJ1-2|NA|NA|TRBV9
TGTGCCAGCAGCGTTAGGCAGGGCGCCTATGGCTACACCTTC
CASSVRQGAYGYTF
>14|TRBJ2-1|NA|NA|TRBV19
TGTGCCAGTAGTTGGAGCCTCAGTGTGAATGAGCAGTTCTTC
CASSWSLSVNEQFF
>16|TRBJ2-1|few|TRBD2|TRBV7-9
TGTGCCAGCAGCCTATTAGCGGGGAGTGGGTTCGGTGAGCAGTTCTTC
CASSLLAGSGFGEQFF
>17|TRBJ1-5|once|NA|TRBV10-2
TGCGCCAGCAGTCGAGGGTCCAGCGGATATAGCAATCAGCCCCAGCATTTT
CASSRGSSGYSNQPQHF
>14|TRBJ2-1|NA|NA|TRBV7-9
TGTGCCAGCAGCTTGTACGGCTCCTACAATGAGCAGTTCTTC
CASSLYGSYNEQFF
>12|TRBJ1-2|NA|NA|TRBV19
TGTGCCAGTACCCTCGGGGGTTATGGCTACACCTTC
CASTLGGYGYTF
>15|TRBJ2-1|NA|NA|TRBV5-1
TGCGCCAGCAGCTTGGAAGCGGGCTACTACAATGAGCAGTTCTTC
CASSLEAGYYNEQFF
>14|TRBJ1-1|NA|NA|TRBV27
TGTGCCAGCAGTTCCTTGAGTCTGATGGCGGGCGCTTTCTTT
CASSSLSLMAGAFF
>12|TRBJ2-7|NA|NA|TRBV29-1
TGCAGCGTTGTTAGCTCTTACTACGAGCAGTACTTC
CSVVSSYYEQYF
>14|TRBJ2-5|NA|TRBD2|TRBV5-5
TGTGCCAGCAGCGGGGGACTAGCCCAAGAGACCCAGTACTTC
CASSGGLAQETQYF
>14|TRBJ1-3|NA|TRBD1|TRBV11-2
TGTGCCAGCAGCTTAGGGGACAGGGCAAACACCATATATTTT
CASSLGDRANTIYF
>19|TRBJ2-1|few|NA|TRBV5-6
TGTGCCAGCAGCGACGACGTAGGAGTACTACGAGGAGGGTACAATGAGCAGTTCTTC
CASSDDVGVLRGGYNEQFF
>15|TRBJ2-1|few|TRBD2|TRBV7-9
TGTGCCAGCAGCTCCGGGACTAGCGGGGGAGATGAGCAGTTCTTC
CASSSGTSGGDEQFF
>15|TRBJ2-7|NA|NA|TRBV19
TGTGCCAGTAGCCCAGGGGAGGGACGCCCGTACGAGCAGTACTTC
CASSPGEGRPYEQYF
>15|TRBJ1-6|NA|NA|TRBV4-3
TGCGCCAGCAGCCAAGAGGGGCAGGGTATTTCACCCCTCCACTTT
CASSQEGQGISPLHF
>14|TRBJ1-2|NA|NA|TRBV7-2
TGTGCCAGCAGCATTAACAGGGATAACTATGGCTACACCTTC
CASSINRDNYGYTF
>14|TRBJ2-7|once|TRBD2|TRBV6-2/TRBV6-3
TGTGCCAGCAGCCGCGGGAGGGGGGCAGAGGAGCAGTACTTC
CASSRGRGAEEQYF